The 20 T cell receptor beta chains below all came from one sample that was sequenced in a study of early T cells in non-severe SARS-CoV-2 infection. MiXCR, run by TCRdb on the 5' RACE reads, gives a single entry per CDR3 protein. The sample lists about 40,000 distinct CDR3 sequences, 4.7% occurring once. The sample was whole blood. Source of these receptors: an adult who was a healthcare worker with PCR-confirmed SARS-CoV-2 infection or an uninfected control (not recorded which).

This clonotype was detected a few times. V gene TRBV27 combines with J gene TRBJ2-2, with 10 bases fitting TRBD1. Losses at the gene ends were 7 bases for V and 6 bases for J; bases not matched to a gene: 14. CDR3 size: 17 residues. Germline CDR1 and CDR2: MNHEY and SMNVEV (reference sequence). The CDR3 loop is CASKKTGGFFGAGELFF. The CDR3 nucleotides read TGTGCCAGCAAAAAGACAGGGGGCTTTTTTGGTGCCGGGGAGCTGTTTTTT.

In this sample, this clonotype turned up many times. The chain links TRBV27 to TRBJ1-6; D is unresolved. The germline CDR1 and CDR2 sequences are MNHEY and SMNVEV (reference sequence). This CDR3 is built from 15 residues. V was clipped by 5 bases and J by 8 bases, with 16 bases between them. CDR3 in amino acids: CASSTRVLSYSPLHF. The CDR3, as DNA: TGTGCCAGCAGTACACGGGTCCTAAGCTATTCACCCCTCCACTTT.

This clonotype was observed many times. The chain joins TRBV29-1 to TRBJ2-5; D gene ambiguous. Trimming removed 3 bases at V and 3 bases at J, with 8 bases between. The CDR3 extends over 12 amino acids. The germline V gene encodes CDR1 SQVTM and CDR2 ANQGSEA. In DNA, the CDR3 is TGCAGCGTTGATCGGCCGGAAGAGACCCAGTACTTC. Translated, it gives CSVDRPEETQYF.

The rearrangement joins TRBV27 to TRBJ2-7, with unresolved D. The CDR3 extends over 14 amino acids. V gave up 1 base and J gave up 6 bases, with 13 bases separating them. Germline assignment: CDR1 MNHEY and CDR2 SMNVEV (reference sequence). The CDR3 DNA follows: TGTGCCAGCAGTTTATTTCGTTTCTCTTCCGAGCAGTACTTC. Amino acids: CASSLFRFSSEQYF.

This clonotype showed up just a few times. The chain joins TRBV19 to TRBJ2-3; the D is unclear. The CDR3 loop spans 15 amino acids. Germline V gives CDR1 LNHDA, CDR2 SQIVND (reference sequence). Trimming left V 3 bases short and J 6 bases short, with 16 bases between. The CDR3 sequence: CASSISQPNWDTQYF. The CDR3 DNA is TGTGCCAGTAGTATTTCGCAGCCAAATTGGGATACGCAGTATTTT.

This clonotype was seen only a few times. V gene TRBV4-3 combines with J gene TRBJ2-1; no clear D gene. The V end lost 0 bases, the J end lost 0 bases, and 12 bases lay between the germline ends. Germline CDR1 LGHNA, CDR2 YSLEER. The CDR3 is made up of 17 amino acids. The CDR3, as DNA: TGCGCCAGCAGCCAAGATCGGGCATCGAGCTCCTACAATGAGCAGTTCTTC. It yields the protein CASSQDRASSSYNEQFF.

This chain links TRBV28 with TRBJ2-7; 11 nucleotides match TRBD2. Unmatched junction bases numbered 4, after V lost 6 bases and J lost 3 bases. Germline V CDR1 and CDR2: MDHEN, SYDVKM. The CDR3 spans 14 residues. CDR3 sequence (DNA): TGTGCCAGCAGCAAGACTAGCGGGATCTACGAGCAGTACTTC. Translation: CASSKTSGIYEQYF.

This clonotype occurred a few times. The J gene is TRBJ2-7, the V gene TRBV20-1; D is possibly TRBD2 (5 bases). Deletions cut 5 bases from V and 4 bases from J, with 24 bases between. Germline CDR1 is DFQATT and CDR2 is SNEGSKA (reference sequence). The CDR3 contains 16 residues. Here the CDR3 DNA reads TGCAGTGCTCAAGCGGTCGGTTCCCTTTCCATATACGAGCAGTACTTC. This codes for CSAQAVGSLSIYEQYF.

This clonotype was seen repeatedly, ten times or more. The J gene is TRBJ1-2, the V gene TRBV20-1; D ambiguous. Per the germline V gene, CDR1 is DFQATT and CDR2 is SNEGSKA (reference sequence). Trimming pared 2 bases from V and 4 bases from J, leaving 14 bases between. This CDR3 has 14 residues. The CDR3 loop reads CSARTDTARYGYTF. CDR3 coding DNA: TGCAGTGCTAGAACAGACACCGCTCGCTATGGCTACACCTTC.

V is TRBV29-1 and J is TRBJ2-7; D might be TRBD2 (6 bases). Germline lookup yields CDR1 SQVTM and CDR2 ANQGSEA. V lost 6 bases and J lost 5, with 17 bases in between. The CDR3 runs 13 residues. As DNA, the CDR3 is TGCAGCGTCTTAAGACTAGGTAGCAACGAGCAGTACTTC. Its protein product is CSVLRLGSNEQYF.

The gene calls are TRBV7-9 and TRBJ2-1; 9 nucleotides agree with TRBD1. From germline, CDR1 is SEHNR and CDR2 FQNEAQ (reference sequence). The CDR3 totals 14 residues. The V and J ends lost 10 bases and 7 bases, in that order; junction bases with no gene match: 11. In nucleotides, the CDR3 is TGTGCCACCTCTGTGGGACAGGGATGGAATGAGCAGTTCTTC. This encodes CATSVGQGWNEQFF.

This clonotype was seen many times. This chain joins TRBV5-1 and TRBJ2-7, with 7 bases lining up with TRBD1. Germline-derived CDR1 and CDR2 are SGHRS and YFSETQ. The CDR3 runs to 14 residues. After removal of 0 bases from V and 3 bases from J, the junction contained 3 bases not matched to a gene. The CDR3 nucleotides are TGCGCCAGCAGCTTGGGGGACAGCGGCTACGAGCAGTACTTC. The encoded protein is CASSLGDSGYEQYF.

This clonotype was counted between two and nine times. The rearrangement uses TRBV12-3 or TRBV12-4 and TRBJ2-1, with a possible D match to TRBD2 (5 bases). The CDR3 is made up of 15 amino acids. V was trimmed by 1 base and J by 8 bases, leaving 15 bases between them. DNA for the CDR3: TGTGCCAGCAGTTTAGAAGGGAGCCTACCTTATGAGCAGTTCTTC. Amino acids: CASSLEGSLPYEQFF.

This clonotype has at least ten counts. The V gene is TRBV4-1, the J gene TRBJ2-2, with no clear D. V was trimmed by 0 bases and J by 3 bases, leaving 5 bases between them. This CDR3 has 14 residues. The V gene's germline CDR1 is MGHRA and CDR2 YSYEKL. The DNA for the CDR3 is TGCGCCAGCAGCCAAGATGCGTACACCGGGGAGCTGTTTTTT. Protein product: CASSQDAYTGELFF.

This clonotype came up many times. The genes are TRBV19 and TRBJ2-3; maybe TRBD1 (6 bases). Trimming shortened V by 2 bases and J by 0 bases, and 15 bases separated the two germline ends. The V gene's germline CDR1 is LNHDA and CDR2 SQIVND (reference sequence). CDR3 length equals 17 residues. CDR3 amino acids: CASSIRGISVSTDTQYF. CDR3 in DNA: TGTGCCAGTAGTATAAGGGGGATATCGGTCAGCACAGATACGCAGTATTTT.

This clonotype was picked up many times. J is TRBJ2-3 and V is TRBV4-1; unclear D gene. V was clipped by 0 bases and J by 0 bases, with 10 bases between them. This CDR3 is built from 16 residues. CDR1 MGHRA and CDR2 YSYEKL come from the germline V gene. CDR3 region: CASSQESPPSTDTQYF. CDR3 nucleotides: TGCGCCAGCAGCCAAGAGTCACCACCGAGCACAGATACGCAGTATTTT.

This clonotype was seen repeatedly, ten times or more. The chain uses TRBV2 and TRBJ1-5; D not certain. The V and J ends lost 7 bases and 1 base respectively, with 8 bases between them. The CDR3 runs 13 residues. The germline V gene encodes CDR1 SNHLY and CDR2 FYNNEI. As DNA, the CDR3 is TGTGCCAGCAACTTGGACAGCAATCAGCCCCAGCATTTT. Translation gives CASNLDSNQPQHF.

This clonotype occurred many times. For the CDR3, the DNA is TGTGCCAGCAGTCCACGGGTCTATGAAGCTTTCTTT. It encodes CASSPRVYEAFF. The chain couples TRBV12-3 or TRBV12-4 to TRBJ1-1; D unclear. The CDR3 covers 12 residues. V was shortened by 5 bases and J by 7 bases, with 11 bases between the two germline ends.

At least ten counts were recorded for this clonotype. The rearrangement joins TRBV4-3 to TRBJ1-2; maybe TRBD1 (5 bases). V lost 0 bases to trimming and J lost 4 bases, with 12 bases between them. This CDR3 spans 15 amino acids. Per germline, CDR1 LGHNA and CDR2 YSLEER. The CDR3 reads CASSQDWRGIYGYTF. The CDR3 DNA follows: TGCGCCAGCAGCCAAGATTGGAGGGGTATCTATGGCTACACCTTC.

This clonotype came up a few times. The rearrangement links TRBV10-3 to TRBJ2-7, with D perhaps assigned TRBD1 or TRBD2 (6 bases each). V was pared by 3 bases and J by 7 bases, with 19 bases between. CDR1 and CDR2 (germline): ENHRY, SYGVKD. The CDR3 spans 15 residues. The CDR3 DNA reads as TGTGCCATCAGTGAAGGAAGGGGGGTATTCCTTGAGCAGTACTTC. Its protein product is CAISEGRGVFLEQYF.